This T cell receptor (beta chain) was identified during a study of blood T cells in healthy people across ages. Using a J-beta primer mix together with a sample-barcoded 5' primer, a second PCR was run for about 6 to 12 cycles. The authors tagged each cDNA molecule using a template-switch adaptor with 12 random nucleotides. One entry per CDR3 protein results from TCRdb running MiXCR on the 5' RACE reads. The top ten clones hold under 15% of a sample with about 1.1 million distinct CDR3 sequences, 30% to 40% of them seen once. On this clonotype itself: No antigen is known for it.

Overall study findings and caveats: More naive CD4+ cells and higher diversity were found in long-lived than in aged donors.

Collection of 8.5 to 10 milliliters of peripheral blood was performed for each donor. Per sample, at least 5.5 micrograms of total RNA were extracted. The TCR was taken from a man aged 18 to 30 in good health. Specimen: blood.

The CDR3 here is CSVEGQSYEQYF. In DNA, the CDR3 is TGCAGCGTTGAGGGACAATCCTACGAGCAGTACTTC. The chain is built from TRBV29-1 and TRBJ2-7; tentative D call: TRBD1 (6 bases). With 3 bases removed from V and 1 base from J, the gap between germline ends came to 7 bases. Germline-derived CDR1 and CDR2 are SQVTM and ANQGSEA. The CDR3 is 12 amino acids.